A single T cell receptor beta chain is shown here with its context. This entry belongs to a study of CD4 T cells in relation to SARS-CoV-2 and coronaviruses. The length of the CDR3 is 15 residues. Looked up from germline, CDR1 is MNHNY and CDR2 is SVGAGI (reference sequence). The V and J ends lost 6 bases and 4 bases respectively, with 18 bases between them. The data were produced by immunoSEQ multiplex PCR, yet TCRdb's version contains in-frame clones alone and is incomplete. The sample consists of approximately 11,000 clones, 85% to 90% of them appearing once. This sequence originates from an adult with COVID-19. The rearrangement uses TRBV6-6 and TRBJ1-2; maybe TRBD1 (5 bases). Specimen: naive CD4+ T cells from PBMCs. Regarding subset: naive CD4+ T cells isolated by negative enrichment. CDR3 DNA: TGTGCCAGCAGGCCCTCGGTCAGGGACGTCTATGGCTACACCTTC. Translated: CASRPSVRDVYGYTF.